These 20 T cell receptor beta chains originate from one sample sequenced in a study of blood T cell repertoires in COVID-19. Only in-frame clones appear in the TCRdb table, and some are missing; sequencing was by immunoSEQ multiplex PCR. Of 90,000 to 100,000 clones listed, more than 70% are singletons. The sample was peripheral blood. These receptor sequences come from a man in his forties or fifties with COVID-19, enrolled during active disease.

The chain joins TRBV18 to TRBJ1-4; maybe TRBD1 (5 bases). This CDR3 contains 15 residues. The V and J ends lost 5 bases and 0 bases respectively, with 10 bases between them. Germline-derived CDR1 and CDR2 are KGHSH and LQKENI. This chain's CDR3 is CASSEGATTNEKLFF. The DNA of the CDR3 is TGTGCCAGCTCAGAAGGGGCCACAACTAATGAAAAACTGTTTTTT.

The chain uses TRBV6-5 and TRBJ1-1; 9 nucleotides line up with TRBD1. V lost 8 bases to trimming and J lost 1 base; unmatched junction nucleotides: 2. CDR1 and CDR2 from the germline V gene are MNHEY and SVGAGI. The CDR3 runs to 13 residues. The CDR3 sequence is CASGTGTNTEAFF. The CDR3 coding sequence is TGTGCCAGCGGGACAGGGACGAACACTGAAGCTTTCTTT.

V is TRBV5-1 and J is TRBJ1-1; D gene unclear. The CDR3 has 13 residues. The V gene's germline CDR1 is SGHRS and CDR2 YFSETQ. The germline V and J ends were trimmed by 6 bases and 10 bases, with 19 bases remaining between them. CDR3: CASTQEGLNRAFF. The CDR3 DNA follows: TGCGCCAGCACCCAGGAGGGATTAAATCGAGCTTTCTTT.

The sample holds a few counts of this clone. The genes are TRBV11-2 and TRBJ1-1; the match to TRBD1 covers 7 bases. The CDR3 is made up of 15 amino acids. Germline V gene lookup returns CDR1 SGHAT and CDR2 FQNNGV. J was trimmed by 4 bases and V by 4 bases; bases with no gene match: 9. CDR3: CASSYNRGLGTEAFF. CDR3 DNA sequence: TGTGCCAGCAGCTACAACAGGGGTCTCGGCACTGAAGCTTTCTTT.

The chain uses TRBV3-1 (or the pseudogene TRBV3-2) and TRBJ1-5, with a weak D call TRBD1 (6 bases). Trimming left V 3 bases short and J 2 bases short, with 8 bases between. From germline, CDR1 is LGHDT and CDR2 YNNKEL (reference sequence). This CDR3 has 14 amino acids. CDR3 sequence reads: CASSHSGGNQPQHF. The CDR3 nucleotides are TGTGCCAGCAGCCATTCAGGGGGCAATCAGCCCCAGCATTTT.

The chain joins TRBV11-1 to TRBJ2-7; the match to TRBD2 covers 8 bases. Unmatched junction bases numbered 11, after V lost 5 bases and J lost 2 bases. CDR1 and CDR2 from the germline V gene are SGHAT and FQDESV (reference sequence). The CDR3 sequence is 16 residues long. CDR3 sequence: CASSLRRTSSPYEQYF. For the CDR3, the DNA is TGTGCCAGCAGCCTACGTCGGACTAGCTCTCCCTACGAGCAGTACTTC.

The chain is built from TRBV2 and TRBJ1-2; D remains unclear. Deletions cut 4 bases from V and 8 bases from J, with 8 bases between. Germline CDR1 and CDR2: SNHLY and FYNNEI. This CDR3 is 11 amino acids long. CDR3: CASSAVLGYTF. As DNA, the CDR3 is TGTGCCAGCAGTGCCGTTTTGGGCTACACCTTC.

V is TRBV5-8 and J is TRBJ2-7; no clear D gene. Germline CDR1 reads SGHTS; CDR2 reads YDEGEE. The V and J ends lost 8 bases and 1 base respectively, with 13 bases between them. This CDR3 contains 13 residues. The CDR3 DNA reads as TGTGCCAGTTTAGATCGATCGTCCTACGAGCAGTACTTC. Amino acids: CASLDRSSYEQYF.

V gene TRBV27 combines with J gene TRBJ1-5; the match to TRBD1 covers 8 bases. V was pared by 4 bases and J by 2 bases, with 4 bases of the junction left unmatched. This CDR3 has 15 residues. CDR1 and CDR2 (germline): MNHEY, SMNVEV (reference sequence). Here the CDR3 DNA reads TGTGCCAGCAGTTCCCTACAGGGGGGCAATCAGCCCCAGCATTTT. Encoded protein: CASSSLQGGNQPQHF.

The gene calls are TRBV5-4 and TRBJ2-7; D possibly corresponds to TRBD2 (6 bases). This CDR3 contains 15 residues. Per germline, CDR1 SGHNT and CDR2 YYREEE (reference sequence). Deletions cut 0 bases from V and 0 bases from J, with 10 bases between. CDR3: CASSLGRGLSYEQYF. In DNA, the CDR3 is TGTGCCAGCAGCTTGGGGCGGGGACTCTCCTACGAGCAGTACTTC.

This chain connects TRBV7-9 to TRBJ1-4; 7 bases match TRBD1. Germline trimming cut 5 bases from V and 3 bases from J; bases unmatched to any gene: 6. The V gene's germline CDR1 is SEHNR and CDR2 FQNEAQ (reference sequence). The CDR3 loop spans 15 amino acids. Here the CDR3 DNA reads TGTGCCAGCAGCACTGGAGGGGGCCCTAATGAAAAACTGTTTTTT. Its translation: CASSTGGGPNEKLFF.

The V call is TRBV2, the J call TRBJ1-1, with 7 bases that match TRBD1. Germline V gene data show CDR1 as SNHLY and CDR2 as FYNNEI. The CDR3 sequence is 18 residues long. Trimming cost V 6 bases and J 1 base; bases outside gene matches: 17. The CDR3 coding sequence is TGTGCCAGCAGAGCAGCCCCGGGACAGACCGATCCGAACACTGAAGCTTTCTTT. As protein: CASRAAPGQTDPNTEAFF. Supplemented by reference TRBV2 and TRBJ1-1, the full variable domain reads EPEVTQTPSHQVTQMGQEVILRCVPISNHLYFYWYRQILGQKVEFLVSFYNNEISEKSEIFDDQFSVERPDGSNFTLKIRSTKLEDSAMYFCASRAAPGQTDPNTEAFFGQGTRLTVV.

The rearrangement uses TRBV5-4 and TRBJ2-7, with a possible D match to TRBD2 (5 bases). There are 12 residues in the CDR3. V was clipped by 7 bases and J by 5 bases, with 13 bases between them. In germline, CDR1 is SGHNT, CDR2 YYREEE (reference sequence). This chain's CDR3 is CASSGVSHEQYF. CDR3 sequence (DNA): TGTGCCAGCTCCGGGGTGTCGCACGAGCAGTACTTC. The variable domain in full, completed from reference TRBV5-4 and TRBJ2-7, reads ETGVTQSPTHLIKTRGQQVTLRCSSQSGHNTVSWYQQALGQGPQFIFQYYREEENGRGNFPPRFSGLQFPNYSSELNVNALELDDSALYLCASSGVSHEQYFGPGTRLTVT.

This clone has only one observation. The V gene is TRBV19, the J gene TRBJ2-7; 7 bases map to TRBD2. Germline trimming cut 6 bases from V and 0 bases from J; bases unmatched to any gene: 5. This CDR3 has 14 amino acids. Looked up from germline, CDR1 is LNHDA and CDR2 is SQIVND (reference sequence). CDR3 in amino acids: CASRRDYSSYEQYF. The CDR3 nucleotides read TGTGCCAGTAGAAGGGACTACAGCTCCTACGAGCAGTACTTC.

The chain has TRBV14 and TRBJ1-1, with D unclear. The ends were cut back, 0 bases at V and 2 bases at J, with 10 bases in the middle. The CDR3 sequence is 15 residues long. CDR1 is SGHDN, CDR2 FVKESK, per germline. The CDR3 loop is CASSQDYPRNTEAFF. In DNA, the CDR3 is TGTGCCAGCAGCCAAGATTACCCCAGAAACACTGAAGCTTTCTTT.

V and J are TRBV27 and TRBJ2-3, with TRBD2 matching 14 bases. The CDR3 is 15 amino acids. CDR1 MNHEY and CDR2 SMNVEV come from the germline V gene (reference sequence). V lost 7 bases to trimming and J lost 8 bases; unmatched junction nucleotides: 8. The CDR3 loop is CASILTSGGAVTQYF. CDR3 DNA sequence: TGTGCCAGCATCTTGACTAGCGGGGGGGCGGTTACGCAGTATTTT.

There are a few counts of this clone. The chain is built from TRBV5-6 and TRBJ1-6; the D is unclear. The CDR3 loop spans 15 amino acids. Germline V gene lookup returns CDR1 SGHDT and CDR2 YYEEEE. V dropped 2 bases and J dropped 0 bases, with 6 bases sitting between them. Here the CDR3 DNA reads TGTGCCAGCAGCTTTAGTACCTCCTATAATTCACCCCTCCACTTT. This encodes CASSFSTSYNSPLHF.

This clone turned up a few times. The V gene is TRBV5-6, the J gene TRBJ1-2; no firm D call. V was pared by 0 bases and J by 2 bases, with 11 bases between. The length of the CDR3 is 15 residues. Germline values: CDR1 SGHDT, CDR2 YYEEEE. DNA for the CDR3: TGTGCCAGCAGCTTGGTAGATGCTCGAAACTATGGCTACACCTTC. Its translation is CASSLVDARNYGYTF.

This clone has a single count. This sequence joins TRBV7-2 and TRBJ1-1, with D tentatively TRBD1 (5 bases). CDR1 is SGHTA, CDR2 FQGNSA, per germline. Trimming took off 6 bases at V and 6 bases at J, with 17 bases between the two ends. This CDR3 contains 14 residues. This CDR3 is CASSPSGGGAEAFF. In nucleotides, the CDR3 is TGTGCCAGCAGTCCCTCGGGGGGAGGGGCTGAAGCTTTCTTT.

The chain combines TRBV28 with TRBJ1-5; a weak D match, TRBD1 (6 bases). Per the germline V gene, CDR1 is MDHEN and CDR2 is SYDVKM. Between the trimmed V and J ends, which lost 4 bases and 0 bases, there was a span of 13 bases. This CDR3 is 16 amino acids long. CDR3 in DNA: TGTGCCAGCAGTTCTGGACAGACACTTAGCAATCAGCCCCAGCATTTT. Translation: CASSSGQTLSNQPQHF.